Listed below are T cell receptor beta chains from one sample, sequenced in a study of cytomegalovirus exposure and HLA in healthy donors. The method was immunoSEQ multiplex PCR; TCRdb's version includes in-frame clones alone and lacks a portion of them. This table has over 150,000 clones, about four fifths appearing once. The specimen sequenced was PBMCs. All receptors come from a young man in good health and CMV-seronegative. CDR3s include the opening cysteine and the closing phenylalanine or tryptophan. The order of the fields is clone size, D gene, V gene, J gene, CDR3 DNA, CDR3 protein. A D gene is named only where the DNA matches it firmly. The listing skips clone size in some rows; elsewhere it reads once, few, many or a size class.

.	.	TRBV4-3	TRBJ2-6	TGCGCCAGCAGCCAGCCGACAGTGCACGGGGCCAACGTCCTGACTTTC	CASSQPTVHGANVLTF
.	.	TRBV5-1	TRBJ1-2	TGCGCCAGCAGCTTGGCCCCAGAGGACTATGGCTACACCTTC	CASSLAPEDYGYTF
.	.	TRBV4-2	TRBJ1-3	TGTGCCAGCAGCCAGCGAGGACGGGACTCTGGAAACACCATATATTTT	CASSQRGRDSGNTIYF
.	.	TRBV7-8	TRBJ2-7	TGTGCCAGCAGCTTAAAACAGTACGAGCAGTACTTC	CASSLKQYEQYF
.	.	TRBV5-6	TRBJ2-6	TGTGCCAGCAGCTTGGATTGGAGCTCTGGGGCCAACGTCCTGACTTTC	CASSLDWSSGANVLTF
.	.	TRBV10-3	TRBJ1-2	TGTGCCATCAGTGAGCAGGCGGGCAGCTACTATGGCTACACCTTC	CAISEQAGSYYGYTF
.	.	TRBV5-1	TRBJ2-2	TGCGCCAGCAGCGCAGGGACACCGAACACCGGGGAGCTGTTTTTT	CASSAGTPNTGELFF
.	TRBD1	TRBV4-3	TRBJ2-7	TGCGCCAGCAGCCAAGGGAGGGACAGGGCCACCTACGAGCAGTACTTC	CASSQGRDRATYEQYF
.	.	TRBV5-1	TRBJ2-5	TGCGCCAGCAGCTTGGACAGGGAAGGTGAGACCCAGTACTTC	CASSLDREGETQYF
.	TRBD2	TRBV5-8	TRBJ2-4	TGTGCCAGCAGCTTGAGCGGGGCACGGCTAGCCAAAAACATTCAGTACTTC	CASSLSGARLAKNIQYF
.	.	TRBV6-6	TRBJ2-7	TGTGCCAGCAGCCCCCGTTATCTTAGCTCCTACGAGCAGTACTTC	CASSPRYLSSYEQYF
.	.	TRBV27	TRBJ1-2	TGTGCCAGCAGTCCACTACAGGGATTTGACTATGGCTACACCTTC	CASSPLQGFDYGYTF
.	TRBD1	TRBV4-1	TRBJ2-3	TGCGCCAGCAGCTCATACCCGGGACGGTCAGGGGGAGATACGCAGTATTTT	CASSSYPGRSGGDTQYF
.	TRBD2	TRBV5-1	TRBJ2-4	TGCGCCAGCAGTCTGAGCGGGGGGGCAGGCAAAAACAGTCAGTACTTC	CASSLSGGAGKNSQYF
.	TRBD1	TRBV5-1	TRBJ2-5	TGCGCCAGCAGCTTGTATTCGGGACAGGGTTCCGGAGAGACCCAGTACTTC	CASSLYSGQGSGETQYF
.	.	TRBV11-2	TRBJ2-3	TGTGCCAGCAGCTTCGTTGAGGGAACGGATACGCAGTATTTT	CASSFVEGTDTQYF
.	.	TRBV4-2	TRBJ1-1	TGTGCCAGCAGCCAAGATCAAGATTGGAGGGTTAACACTGAAGCTTTCTTT	CASSQDQDWRVNTEAFF
few	TRBD1	TRBV4-1	TRBJ1-1	TGCGCCAGCAGCCAACTGACAGGGGATCCGGCTTTCTTT	CASSQLTGDPAFF
.	.	TRBV20-1	TRBJ1-6	TGCAGTGCTAGAATACAAGTACCCCTCCACTTT	CSARIQVPLHF
once	.	TRBV21-1	TRBJ1-6	TGTGCCAGCAGCAAACGGCCCGGAGCGGCTCTCAATTCACCCCTCCACTTT	CASSKRPGAALNSPLHF
.	.	TRBV30	TRBJ2-1	TGTGCCTGGAGTGTAATCGGACAAGTATTTTACAATGAGCAGTTCTTC	CAWSVIGQVFYNEQFF
.	TRBD1	TRBV30	TRBJ2-7	TGTGCCTGGAACAGGGGACCCTACGAGCAGTACTTC	CAWNRGPYEQYF
.	.	TRBV19	TRBJ1-5	TGTGCCAGTAGTATTCGTTCCGGGACTAACCCGTTGGTTAATCAGCCCCAGCATTTT	CASSIRSGTNPLVNQPQHF
.	TRBD1	TRBV2	TRBJ1-4	TGTGCCAGCAGTGAAAGGGACAGGGTGCAAAAACTGTTTTTT	CASSERDRVQKLFF
once	TRBD1	TRBV7-2	TRBJ1-1	TGTGCCAGCAGCTCAGGACAGGCGAACACTGAAGCTTTCTTT	CASSSGQANTEAFF
.	TRBD1	TRBV14	TRBJ2-7	TGTGCCAGCATTGGGACAGATTCCTACGAGCAGTACTTC	CASIGTDSYEQYF
.	TRBD1	TRBV19	TRBJ2-7	TGTGCCAGTAGTTCCGGACAGGAGGACGAGCAGTACTTC	CASSSGQEDEQYF
.	TRBD1	TRBV5-4	TRBJ1-2	TGTGCCAGCAGCCCCTGGGGACAGGGGAACTATGGCTACACCTTC	CASSPWGQGNYGYTF
.	TRBD1	TRBV4-1	TRBJ1-6	TGCGCCAGCAGTCGGGACAGCACTAATTCACCCCTCCACTTT	CASSRDSTNSPLHF
.	.	TRBV6-6	TRBJ1-1	TGTGCCAGCAGTTGGGGGGATTCTTACACTGAAGCTTTCTTT	CASSWGDSYTEAFF
.	.	TRBV4-1	TRBJ1-1	TGCGCCAGCAGCCTAGGACACGTGAACACTGAAGCTTTCTTT	CASSLGHVNTEAFF
.	TRBD1	TRBV19	TRBJ2-4	TGTGCCAGTAGCCTGCGCGGGACAGGGGACACCAAAAACATTCAGTACTTC	CASSLRGTGDTKNIQYF
once	.	TRBV5-1	TRBJ2-6	TGCGCCAGCAGCGGGGGGACCCCCGGGGCCAACGTCCTGACTTTC	CASSGGTPGANVLTF
.	.	TRBV11-2	TRBJ2-1	TGTGCCAGCAGCTTAGATCTCATGGCGGTTGGGGAGCAGTTCTTC	CASSLDLMAVGEQFF
.	TRBD1	TRBV6-6	TRBJ1-2	TGTGCCAGCAGTTCTCCGGGACAGGAGGATCATGGCTACACCTTC	CASSSPGQEDHGYTF
once	TRBD1	TRBV28	TRBJ1-4	TGTGCCAGCAGTTTGGGGACAGGGGAAGGGGAAAAACTGTTTTTT	CASSLGTGEGEKLFF
.	.	TRBV6-6	TRBJ2-2	TGTGCCAGCAGTGGTTTAAGGTCATTTGGGCCCGGGGAGCTGTTTTTT	CASSGLRSFGPGELFF
.	TRBD1	TRBV6-5	TRBJ1-5	TGTGCCAGCAGATCCGACAGGGGCAATCAGCCCCAGCATTTT	CASRSDRGNQPQHF
.	TRBD2	TRBV6-1	TRBJ2-1	TGTGCCATCAAGCGGGGGCCCACCTACAATGAGCAGTTCTTC	CAIKRGPTYNEQFF
.	.	TRBV2	TRBJ2-1	TGTGCCAGCAGTGTGGGCAGGGCACAGCGCAATGAGCAGTTCTTC	CASSVGRAQRNEQFF
few	TRBD1	TRBV25-1	TRBJ2-2	TGTGCCAGCAGTCGTGAGCAGGGGGCTCGCGGGGAGCTGTTTTTT	CASSREQGARGELFF
.	TRBD1	TRBV6-5	TRBJ1-2	TGTGCCAGCAGTTATCCGACAGGGGGTCTCTATGGCTACACCTTC	CASSYPTGGLYGYTF
.	.	TRBV5-1	TRBJ1-2	TGCGCCAGCACCGGAGCCCGGACTAACTATGGCTACACCTTC	CASTGARTNYGYTF